This entry concerns a single TCR beta chain. One end of the junction is discordant with germline, which a read error may explain. The record originates from a study of blood T cell repertoires in COVID-19. Study at large: Collection of acute and convalescent COVID-19 samples took place in the United States, Italy and Spain.

Enrolment of Seattle patients took place during active infection, and they were followed longitudinally. TCRdb keeps only in-frame clones here, not all; method: immunoSEQ multiplex PCR. The profile shows 110,000 or so clones, about 85% of them singletons. The sequenced sample consisted of peripheral blood. This TCR came from a woman aged 55-70 years with COVID-19, enrolled during active disease.

CDR3 residues: CASSLTPTATGELFF. Written as DNA, the CDR3 is TGTGCTAGCAGCTTGACCCCCACAGCAACCGGGGAGCTGTTTTTT. This sequence joins TRBV7-7 and TRBJ2-2; D is unclear. Per the germline V gene, CDR1 is SSHAT and CDR2 is FNYEAQ (reference sequence). The CDR3 covers 15 residues. The entire variable domain, with the rest obtained from reference TRBV7-7 and TRBJ2-2, is as follows: GAGVSQSPRYKVTKRGQDVTLRCDPISSHATLYWYQQALGQGPEFLTYFNYEAQPDKSGLPSDRFSAERPEGSISTLTIQRTEQRDSAMYRCASSLTPTATGELFFGEGSRLTVL.